Shown below are 17 T cell receptor beta chains from a single sample sequenced in a study of blood T cell repertoires in COVID-19. Measured with immunoSEQ multiplex PCR; TCRdb has only the in-frame clones, and not every one. The table shows some 330,000 clones, with roughly 88% occurring only once. Source material: PBMCs or T cells enriched from blood (not recorded which). All receptors derive from a young man who had recovered from COVID-19.

The chain employs TRBV6-5 and TRBJ1-6; D gene unclear. Looked up from germline, CDR1 is MNHEY and CDR2 is SVGAGI. V shed 1 base and J shed 0 bases, with 7 bases lying between them. The CDR3 runs 16 residues. CDR3 bases: TGTGCCAGCAGTTACTACAGCAACTCCTATAATTCACCCCTCCACTTT. Translated, it gives CASSYYSNSYNSPLHF.

V is TRBV21-1 and J is TRBJ2-7; TRBD2, as called in the table, went unchecked against the DNA. TRBV21-1 is a listed pseudogene. The CDR3 runs to 19 residues. This CDR3 reads CASSKMGSTSGAPSYEQYF. The CDR3 DNA reads TGTGCCAGCAGCAAAATGGGTTCGACTAGCGGGGCGCCCTCCTACGAGCAGTACTTC.

V is TRBV7-9 and J is TRBJ2-7; TRBD1 matches at 10 bases. Per the germline V gene, CDR1 is SEHNR and CDR2 is FQNEAQ (reference sequence). This CDR3 contains 19 residues. V shed 6 bases and J 4 bases; nucleotides not matched to a gene: 21. The CDR3 protein is CASRTDRGIDDYGGYEQYF. In nucleotides, the CDR3 is TGTGCCAGCAGGACGGACAGGGGGATAGATGATTACGGAGGATACGAGCAGTACTTC. The full variable domain, its missing parts supplied by reference TRBV7-9 and TRBJ2-7, is DTGVSQNPRHKITKRGQNVTFRCDPISEHNRLYWYRQTLGQGPEFLTYFQNEAQLEKSRLLSDRFSAERPKGSFSTLEIQRTEQGDSAMYLCASRTDRGIDDYGGYEQYFGPGTRLTVT.

J is TRBJ2-7 and V is TRBV7-8; maybe TRBD1 (6 bases). The CDR3 covers 14 residues. The V and J ends lost 3 bases and 5 bases respectively, with 14 bases between them. Germline V gene lookup returns CDR1 SGHVS and CDR2 FQNEAQ. The CDR3, as DNA: TGTGCCAGCAGCTTGTACAGGGTATCCAACGAGCAGTACTTC. Its protein is CASSLYRVSNEQYF.

J is TRBJ1-4 and V is TRBV19; D possibly corresponds to TRBD1 (5 bases). CDR1 and CDR2 from the germline V gene are LNHDA and SQIVND (reference sequence). The V and J ends lost 1 base and 0 bases respectively, with 9 bases between them. CDR3 length: 16 amino acids. The CDR3 region has the DNA TGTGCCAGTAGTATAGGTCGGACAACAACTAATGAAAAACTGTTTTTT. Translating gives CASSIGRTTTNEKLFF.

The chain carries TRBV30 and TRBJ2-1, with a possible D match to TRBD1 (5 bases). Trimming took off 3 bases at V and 6 bases at J, with 6 bases between the two ends. CDR3 length: 11 residues. The germline V gene has CDR1 GTSNPN and CDR2 SVGIG (reference sequence). CDR3 sequence reads: CAWRQGNEQFF. The CDR3, as DNA: TGTGCCTGGAGGCAGGGCAATGAGCAGTTCTTC.

This clone was found a few times. The chain is built from TRBV5-1 and TRBJ2-1; 10 bases map to TRBD1. The CDR3 spans 15 residues. V lost 3 bases, J lost 4 bases, and 4 bases stayed unmatched. The germline V gene encodes CDR1 SGHRS and CDR2 YFSETQ. The CDR3 reads CASSSGTGAYNEQFF. CDR3 DNA sequence: TGCGCCAGCAGCTCCGGGACAGGGGCTTACAATGAGCAGTTCTTC.

V and J are TRBV10-3 and TRBJ1-6; 8 nucleotides agree with TRBD1. With V trimmed by 6 bases and J by 5 bases, 6 bases remained unmatched. The V gene's germline CDR1 is ENHRY and CDR2 SYGVKD. The CDR3 covers 15 residues. Here the CDR3 DNA reads TGTGCCATCAGCAAGGGACAGGCCAATAATTCACCCCTCCACTTT. It is translated as CAISKGQANNSPLHF.

The genes are TRBV30 and TRBJ1-2, with unresolved D. Between the trimmed V and J ends, which lost 5 bases and 7 bases, there was a span of 11 bases. This CDR3 has 11 residues. Germline CDR1 and CDR2: GTSNPN and SVGIG (reference sequence). As DNA, the CDR3 is TGTGCCTGGGTCCAGGCTGGTGGCTACACCTTC. It translates to CAWVQAGGYTF. Filled out from reference TRBV30 and TRBJ1-2, the complete variable domain reads SQTIHQWPATLVQPVGSPLSLECTVEGTSNPNLYWYRQAAGRGLQLLFYSVGIGQISSEVPQNLSASRPQDRQFILSSKKLLLSDSGFYLCAWVQAGGYTFGSGTRLTVV.

This clone was seen a few times. The V and J genes are TRBV19 and TRBJ2-7; D possibly corresponds to TRBD1 (6 bases). The CDR3 runs 16 residues. Trimming removed 4 bases at V and 1 base at J, with 17 bases between. Germline CDR1 and CDR2: LNHDA and SQIVND (reference sequence). In DNA, the CDR3 is TGTGCCAGTAGTAACCCTAAGGGACAAGCGTCCTACGAGCAGTACTTC. It yields the protein CASSNPKGQASYEQYF. The full variable domain, its missing parts supplied by reference TRBV19 and TRBJ2-7, is DGGITQSPKYLFRKEGQNVTLSCEQNLNHDAMYWYRQDPGQGLRLIYYSQIVNDFQKGDIAEGYSVSREKKESFPLTVTSAQKNPTAFYLCASSNPKGQASYEQYFGPGTRLTVT.

V and J are TRBV2 and TRBJ1-6, with TRBD1 as a possible D gene (6 bases). The V gene lost 7 bases and the J gene lost 2 bases, with 9 bases spanning the gap. The germline gives CDR1 SNHLY, CDR2 FYNNEI. This CDR3 is built from 14 residues. Here the CDR3 reads CASKGDTYNSPLHF. CDR3 in DNA: TGTGCCAGCAAGGGGGACACCTATAATTCACCCCTCCACTTT.

This rearrangement joins TRBV5-1 to TRBJ1-5; the match to TRBD1 covers 7 bases. This CDR3 region has 15 residues. The junction had 7 bases not matched to a gene; V was cut back by 4 bases and J by 3 bases. Per the germline V gene, CDR1 is SGHRS and CDR2 is YFSETQ. In DNA, the CDR3 is TGCGCCAGCAGCACGCCGGGACAGTTCAATCAGCCCCAGCATTTT. As protein: CASSTPGQFNQPQHF.

The chain couples TRBV6-5 to TRBJ2-7; D gene unclear. CDR1 and CDR2 from the germline V gene are MNHEY and SVGAGI. Deletions cut 4 bases from V and 3 bases from J, with 7 bases between. This CDR3 is 12 amino acids long. Written as DNA, the CDR3 is TGTGCCAGCAGTTCTGAGGACTACGAGCAGTACTTC. As protein: CASSSEDYEQYF.

This clone was seen just once. The chain has TRBV7-9 and TRBJ2-5, with a weak D call TRBD2 (6 bases). Trimming shortened V by 1 base and J by 4 bases, and 16 bases separated the two germline ends. CDR1 is SEHNR, CDR2 FQNEAQ, per germline (reference sequence). CDR3 size: 16 residues. The CDR3 DNA follows: TGTGCCAGCAGCTTAGATGGCGGGGCGAGGGGAGAGACCCAGTACTTC. This translates into CASSLDGGARGETQYF.

The rearrangement links TRBV28 to TRBJ1-6; D possibly corresponds to TRBD1 (6 bases). Germline assignment: CDR1 MDHEN and CDR2 SYDVKM. The CDR3 runs 14 residues. Trimming removed 6 bases from V and 10 bases from J, with 16 bases in between. CDR3: CASSLTGNGSPLHF. CDR3 DNA: TGTGCCAGCAGCTTAACAGGGAATGGATCACCCCTCCACTTT.

The chain uses TRBV9 and TRBJ1-5; D may be TRBD1 (5 bases). The germline gives CDR1 SGDLS, CDR2 YYNGEE. V was pared by 0 bases and J by 7 bases, with 8 bases between. This CDR3 is built from 13 residues. The CDR3, as DNA: TGTGCCAGCAGCGTAGAGCAGGGACAGCCCCAGCATTTT. Its protein is CASSVEQGQPQHF.

V gene TRBV6-5 combines with J gene TRBJ1-2; D gene uncertain. This CDR3 is built from 10 residues. Germline CDR1 and CDR2: MNHEY and SVGAGI. V lost 8 bases and J 8 bases, leaving 9 bases between the germline ends. The CDR3 region has the DNA TGTGCCAGCTTCCTAGTAGGCTACACCTTC. Protein product: CASFLVGYTF.